This is a list of T cell receptor beta chains from one sample in a study of breast tumors, draining lymph nodes, adjacent tissues. TCRdb used MiXCR to reprocess the multiplex PCR reads, holding one entry per CDR3 protein. The sample consists of some 22,000 distinct CDR3 sequences, around 50% of them appearing once. Sequences were obtained from breast tumor tissue. All receptors derive from a female donor with breast cancer. Some clones in this sample may be carry-over from other donors' samples. CDR3s include the opening cysteine and the closing phenylalanine or tryptophan. The D gene is left open where the match is weak. For some rows the clone size is stated as once, few or many, or as a class when expanded; others skip it.

TRBV6-1,many,TRBJ2-1,.,CASIRDIYNEQFF,TGTGCCAGCATTCGGGACATCTACAATGAGCAGTTCTTC
TRBV18,many,TRBJ2-6,.,CASSRTHSGANVLTF,TGTGCCAGCTCGCGCACCCACTCTGGGGCCAACGTCCTGACTTTC
TRBV2,.,TRBJ1-4,TRBD1,CASTEDRLGEKLFF,TGTGCCAGCACCGAGGACAGGTTGGGTGAAAAACTGTTTTTT
TRBV7-4,.,TRBJ2-3,.,CASSLTTANEQYF,TGTGCCAGCAGTTTGACGACGGCTAATGAGCAGTATTTT
TRBV20-1,once,TRBJ2-7,TRBD2,CSARVAGGPFEQYF,TGCAGTGCTAGAGTAGCGGGAGGGCCCTTCGAGCAGTACTTC
TRBV6-6,many,TRBJ1-5,TRBD1,CASSHSMVFEGAKSNQPQHF,TGTGCCAGCAGTCACTCGATGGTATTTGAGGGGGCCAAAAGCAATCAGCCCCAGCATTTT
TRBV20-1,medium-sized,TRBJ1-4,.,CSATTGWGTNEKLFF,TGCAGTGCTACTACAGGGTGGGGAACTAATGAAAAACTGTTTTTT
TRBV11-2,medium-sized,TRBJ1-2,TRBD1,CASSLAGQLYGYTF,TGTGCCAGCAGCCTAGCGGGACAGCTCTATGGCTACACCTTC
TRBV14,many,TRBJ2-5,TRBD2,CASSRPSGSETQSF,TGTGCCAGCAGCCGCCCTAGCGGGTCGGAGACCCAGTCCTTC
TRBV9,.,TRBJ2-5,.,CASSRGGETQYF,TGTGCCAGCAGCCGTGGTGGAGAGACCCAGTACTTC
TRBV7-9,once,TRBJ2-7,TRBD1,CASSLVRQGGTYEQYF,TGTGCCAGCAGCTTAGTTCGACAGGGCGGAACCTACGAGCAGTACTTC
TRBV28,many,TRBJ2-7,.,CASSPTGRPGEQYF,TGTGCCAGCAGTCCTACAGGGCGGCCGGGGGAGCAGTACTTC
TRBV3-1,few,TRBJ1-1,.,CASSQVNTEAFF,TGTGCCAGCAGCCAAGTAAACACTGAAGCTTTCTTT
TRBV11-1,.,TRBJ2-7,TRBD2,CASSLRLAAGEQYF,TGTGCCAGCAGCCTAAGACTAGCGGCGGGAGAGCAGTACTTC
TRBV20-1,few,TRBJ1-5,TRBD1,CSARTGSEGQPQHF,TGCAGTGCTAGGACAGGGTCTGAAGGTCAGCCCCAGCATTTT
TRBV6-6,.,TRBJ1-4,TRBD1,CASSGQGAGEKLFF,TGTGCCAGCAGTGGACAGGGGGCTGGTGAAAAACTGTTTTTT
TRBV6-5,.,TRBJ2-2,TRBD2,CASSYQRERSSRELFF,TGTGCCAGCAGTTACCAGCGGGAGAGGTCTTCCCGGGAGCTGTTTTTT
TRBV4-1,.,TRBJ2-3,.,CASSQKRVEDTQYF,TGCGCCAGCAGCCAGAAAAGGGTTGAAGATACGCAGTATTTT
TRBV11-2,many,TRBJ2-7,TRBD2,CASSLVAGAPPPAGEQYF,TGTGCCAGCAGCTTAGTAGCGGGGGCGCCCCCCCCTGCTGGCGAGCAGTACTTC
TRBV25-1,many,TRBJ1-2,.,CASSELSSGGYTF,TGTGCCAGCAGTGAATTGTCCTCTGGCGGCTACACCTTC
TRBV5-8,.,TRBJ2-5,TRBD2,CASSRPGTSGGAQETQYF,TGTGCCAGCAGCCGTCCCGGGACTAGCGGGGGGGCCCAAGAGACCCAGTACTTC
TRBV24-1,.,TRBJ2-5,.,CATSDRSGQETQYF,TGTGCCACCAGTGATAGGAGCGGCCAAGAGACCCAGTACTTC
TRBV5-4,.,TRBJ1-2,TRBD1,CASSSGQGYGYTF,TGTGCCAGCAGCTCGGGACAGGGCTATGGCTACACCTTC
TRBV20-1,medium-sized,TRBJ2-5,TRBD1,CSASTTGGKETQYF,TGCAGTGCCTCAACGACAGGGGGCAAGGAGACCCAGTACTTC
TRBV4-1,medium-sized,TRBJ2-7,TRBD1,CASSVTAGGKDEQYF,TGCGCCAGCAGCGTGACGGCAGGGGGCAAGGACGAGCAGTACTTC
TRBV6-5,many,TRBJ2-4,.,CASSYGQGGSIQYF,TGTGCCAGCAGTTATGGGCAGGGTGGGTCCATTCAGTACTTC
TRBV12-3/TRBV12-4,.,TRBJ2-3,.,CASSLGASTDTQYF,TGTGCCAGCAGCCTCGGTGCTAGCACAGATACGCAGTATTTT
TRBV9,once,TRBJ2-7,TRBD2,CASSVGLAVEQYF,TGTGCCAGCAGCGTAGGACTAGCGGTCGAGCAGTACTTC
TRBV5-5,.,TRBJ1-5,.,CASSLVGADSTQPQHF,TGTGCCAGCAGCTTGGTAGGGGCGGATAGCACTCAGCCCCAACATTTT
TRBV2,.,TRBJ1-2,.,CASTERGRGGYTF,TGTGCCAGCACAGAGAGGGGCAGGGGTGGCTACACCTTC
TRBV12-3/TRBV12-4,.,TRBJ2-3,TRBD1,CASSAGQDRFSTDTQYF,TGTGCCAGCAGTGCGGGACAGGACCGATTTAGCACAGATACGCAGTATTTT
TRBV10-3,few,TRBJ2-1,TRBD2,CAIRMGGTADNEQFF,TGTGCCATCAGGATGGGAGGGACGGCGGACAATGAGCAGTTCTTC
TRBV27,.,TRBJ2-1,.,CASSLSTNEQFF,TGTGCCAGCAGCTTATCGACCAATGAGCAGTTCTTC
TRBV7-9,few,TRBJ2-7,.,CASSAGTIYYEQYF,TGTGCCAGCAGCGCCGGGACAATATACTACGAGCAGTACTTC
TRBV3-1,.,TRBJ2-7,TRBD2,CASSPLAGGNEQYF,TGTGCCAGCAGCCCTCTAGCGGGAGGTAACGAGCAGTACTTC
TRBV19,.,TRBJ2-7,TRBD2,CASSILISTAGGSYEQYF,TGTGCCAGTAGTATTTTAATCTCCACCGCGGGAGGTTCCTACGAGCAGTACTTC
TRBV24-1,.,TRBJ2-1,TRBD2,CATSDPLALAGADEQFF,TGTGCCACCAGTGATCCCCTTGCACTAGCGGGAGCGGATGAGCAGTTCTTC
TRBV14,few,TRBJ2-3,.,CASSQDVATTQYF,TGTGCCAGCAGCCAAGATGTGGCGACTACGCAGTATTTT
TRBV4-1,.,TRBJ1-2,.,CASSHGGRAVTNYGYTF,TGCGCCAGCAGCCATGGAGGCCGGGCGGTAACTAACTATGGCTACACCTTC
TRBV2,.,TRBJ2-1,.,CASSEVSSASDEQFF,TGTGCCAGCAGTGAAGTGTCGTCGGCTAGCGATGAGCAGTTCTTC
TRBV20-1,.,TRBJ1-5,.,CSARPQVGQPQHF,TGCAGTGCTAGACCACAGGTGGGTCAGCCCCAGCATTTT
TRBV10-3,.,TRBJ2-7,.,CAIRASEGYEQYF,TGTGCCATCAGGGCTAGCGAGGGCTACGAGCAGTACTTC
TRBV7-9,.,TRBJ1-3,.,CASSPGPENTIYF,TGTGCCAGCAGCCCGGGACCCGAGAACACCATATATTTT
TRBV5-5,.,TRBJ1-1,.,CASSFDHGNTEAFF,TGTGCCAGCAGCTTCGATCACGGGAACACTGAAGCTTTCTTT
TRBV2,.,TRBJ2-3,TRBD1,CASSRDRGIPDTQYF,TGTGCCAGCAGCCGGGACAGGGGAATTCCAGATACGCAGTATTTT
TRBV6-4,few,TRBJ2-2,.,CASSRHRLVDPPPPGSCFF,.
TRBV24-1,.,TRBJ2-1,.,CATSEGRTYNEQFF,TGTGCCACCAGTGAGGGGAGGACCTACAATGAGCAGTTCTTC
TRBV11-2,.,TRBJ2-1,TRBD2,CASSFSGDYNEQFF,TGTGCCAGCAGCTTCAGCGGGGACTACAATGAGCAGTTCTTC
TRBV24-1,.,TRBJ2-1,TRBD1,CATSDQGQGAFEQFF,TGTGCCACCAGTGACCAGGGACAGGGGGCATTCGAGCAGTTCTTC
TRBV20-1,.,TRBJ2-7,TRBD1,CSARVDRGYEQYF,TGCAGTGCTAGAGTTGACAGGGGCTACGAGCAGTACTTC
TRBV4-2,.,TRBJ2-2,.,CASRFRELFF,TGTGCCAGCAGGTTTAGGGAGCTGTTTTTT
TRBV4-1,medium-sized,TRBJ2-3,.,CASSQDNSYTDTQYF,TGCGCCAGCAGCCAAGACAACAGTTACACAGATACGCAGTATTTT
TRBV6-2/TRBV6-3,many,TRBJ1-5,.,CASRPDSHQPQHF,TGTGCCAGCAGACCCGACAGTCATCAGCCCCAGCATTTT
TRBV20-1,.,TRBJ1-6,.,CSAMGGSRNSPLHF,TGCAGTGCTATGGGGGGGTCTCGTAATTCACCCCTCCACTTT
TRBV7-2,medium-sized,TRBJ2-5,.,CASSLQGQETQYF,TGTGCCAGCAGCTTGCAGGGTCAAGAGACCCAGTACTTC